This T cell receptor beta chain was identified in a study of blood T cell repertoires in COVID-19 (dated by TCRdb to 2018 to 2020). For the study in its entirety: Samples covering the acute and convalescent phases of COVID-19 were provided by collaborators in the United States, Italy and Spain. The prospective study material was composed of cDNA or gDNA derived from T cells, B-cell-depleted T cells, or PBMCs. Deeply sampled blood TCRbeta repertoires from subjects exposed to, actively infected with, or recovered from COVID-19 were included in the dataset. The repertoires were released in a freely available public database intended as a resource for research on the immune response to SARS-CoV-2. The samples were drawn from two sources: the first 160 participants of the ongoing ImmuneRACE study, and 1,000 to 1,500 subjects contributed by 6 global collaborators. A de-identified subject ID, COVID-19 status, age in years and sex were almost always included in the sample metadata. Where available, HLA class I and class II types were obtained from metadata supplied by the sample provider rather than from assay-based typing.

Comments on this clone: Its antigen is still unknown. No base quality values were provided; no much bigger clone lies one nucleotide off.

V is reduced by 4 bases and J by 2 bases, leaving a spacing of 12 bases between them. The CDR3 numbers 14 residues from cysteine through phenylalanine. The sequence is cut down to CDR3 DNA, 42 bases in frame from base 1. As encoded in the germline V gene (reference sequence), CDR1 is MNHEY while CDR2 is SMNVEV. The immunoSEQ Assay, a bias-controlled multiplex PCR, was used to amplify TCRbeta CDR3 regions from genomic DNA. In the authors' own workflow: The number of nucleated cells in each sample was estimated by amplification of reference gene primers within the assay. Sequence reads were collapsed and filtered to measure the absolute abundance of every unique TCRbeta CDR3 rearrangement. For each sample, productive Simpson clonality was calculated as the square root of Simpson's diversity index over productive rearrangements. The table was pulled from immuneACCESS by TCRdb, which kept in-frame rearrangements only. Such tables lose some clones; where checked, under half of the loss comes from unresolved V genes, and the rest has no known cause. V and J calls and clone size are as listed in that table; D and trimming were resolved from the DNA. In all, the sample holds approximately 84,000 clones, and over 65% of those were seen once. The top ten clones comprise approximately 10% of the sample.

General findings and caveats noted by the study authors: How much clinical and demographic metadata was included differed by source and by participant, and the metadata was provided uncurated.

Collaborating institutions collected whole blood in K2EDTA tubes following their own protocols. For TCRbeta analysis, collaborators shipped samples in one of three forms: frozen whole blood, isolated PBMCs, or DNA extracted from either of those sample types. This TCR was sampled from a human donor in a cohort sampled during active COVID-19. Here the chain combines TRBV27 and TRBJ2-7; TRBD1 is possibly the D segment (6 matching bases). The specimen sequenced was peripheral blood. The encoded CDR3 is CASSSLDSPYEQYF. The DNA sequence is as follows: TGTGCCAGCAGTTCATTGGACAGCCCCTACGAGCAGTACTTC.